Presented here are 13 T cell receptor beta chains from one specimen sequenced in a study of T cells in women clearing cervical HPV infection. The method was immunoSEQ multiplex PCR; TCRdb's version includes in-frame clones alone and lacks a portion of them. Across roughly 20,000 clones, the top ten clones capture roughly 4.7% of the sample. Material for sequencing was blood buffy coat. The receptors were gathered from a woman between 18 and 75 years old with a cervical HPV16 infection that either progressed to CIN3+ or cleared (not recorded which).

For this clone: From the germline J gene comes the end of the CDR3, since the read stops 3 residues before it. This chain connects TRBV6-4 to TRBJ2-3; 11 positions agree with TRBD2. The CDR3 is 16 residues long. V lost 5 bases to trimming and J lost 2 bases; unmatched junction nucleotides: 6. The germline gives CDR1 MRHNA, CDR2 SNTAGT. This chain's CDR3 is CASSPDSGGATDTQYF. Partial CDR3 DNA: TGTGCCAGCAGTCCTGATAGCGGGGGGGCCACAGATACG.

A word on this clone: The read gets to within 3 residues of the CDR3 end, and the germline J gene fills in the rest. This chain connects TRBV7-9 to TRBJ1-4, with TRBD1 identical over 8 bases. Trimming at V came to 4 bases and at J to 5 bases, leaving 6 bases not matched to a gene. Germline CDR1 is SEHNR and CDR2 is FQNEAQ (reference sequence). CDR3 size: 15 residues. CDR3 sequence: CASSSTGQGNEKLFF. The sequenced part of the CDR3 DNA is TGTGCCAGCAGCTCAACCGGACAGGGCAATGAAAAA.

Note on this clone: The read ends 3 residues before the CDR3 terminus; that terminus is restored from the germline J gene. The chain is built from TRBV30 and TRBJ2-3; D is possibly TRBD2 (6 bases). Germline V gene data show CDR1 as GTSNPN and CDR2 as SVGIG (reference sequence). This CDR3 contains 13 residues. The sequenced part of the CDR3 DNA is TGTGCCTGGAGGCGGGGCCCCCGGGAGACG. This encodes CAWRRGPRET. The entire CDR3 reads CAWRRGPRETQYF.

Note on this clone: The missing CDR3 end, 3 residues past where the read stops, is filled in from the germline J gene. The V and J genes are TRBV6-1 and TRBJ1-4; 11 bases are shared with TRBD1. J lost 7 bases, V lost 1 base, and 5 bases had no gene match. Germline-derived CDR1 and CDR2 are MNHNS and SASEGT. The CDR3 consists of 16 residues. CDR3 in amino acids: CASSEEDRGRLEKLFF. The sequenced part of the CDR3 DNA is TGTGCCAGCAGTGAAGAGGACAGGGGGCGCCTTGAAAAA.

As to this clone: The read gets to within 3 residues of the CDR3 end, and the germline J gene fills in the rest. This chain links TRBV5-1 with TRBJ1-4, with 10 bases aligning to TRBD1. The CDR3 extends over 15 amino acids. Germline values: CDR1 SGHRS, CDR2 YFSETQ. Germline trimming cut 0 bases from V and 8 bases from J; bases unmatched to any gene: 4. The CDR3 bases that were read are TGCGCCAGCAGCTTGGGGGACAGGGGTGGAGAAAAA. Translating gives CASSLGDRGGEK. The entire CDR3 reads CASSLGDRGGEKLFF.

CDR3 sequence reads: CASSSSVEGDMKTYTF. The CDR3 DNA, read in part, is TGTGCCAGCAGTTCGTCCGTAGAGGGGGACATGAAAACC. The chain joins TRBV6-2 or TRBV6-3 to TRBJ1-2; tentative D call: TRBD1 (6 bases). Read sequence stops 3 residues before the CDR3 end, and the germline J gene provides the missing end. Per the germline V gene, CDR1 is MNHEY and CDR2 is SVGEGT. This CDR3 is built from 16 residues.

Frequency places this clone as medium-sized. The CDR3 end falls 3 residues outside the read, so it is completed with the germline J gene. The J gene is TRBJ2-3, the V gene TRBV6-2 or TRBV6-3; the D gene is possibly TRBD1 (5 bases). Between the trimmed V and J ends, which lost 2 bases and 2 bases, there was a span of 8 bases. Germline V CDR1 and CDR2: MNHEY, SVGEGT. The CDR3 loop spans 14 amino acids. CDR3 DNA (partial): TGTGCCAGCAGTTACGGGGCGTACACAGATACG. It is translated as CASSYGAYTDT. The entire CDR3 reads CASSYGAYTDTQYF.

Points on this clone: The read terminates 3 residues before the CDR3 end, so the remaining end is supplied by the germline J gene. V is TRBV11-2 and J is TRBJ1-4; D not resolved. Germline-derived CDR1 and CDR2 are SGHAT and FQNNGV. The V end lost 0 bases, the J end lost 6 bases, and 5 bases lay between the germline ends. The CDR3 has 13 amino acids. CDR3 in amino acids: CASSLDEDEKLFF. The part of the CDR3 DNA that was read is TGTGCCAGCAGCTTAGATGAGGATGAAAAA.

Concerning this clone itself: The read terminates 3 residues ahead of where the CDR3 ends, so the germline J gene completes it. The rearrangement links TRBV6-2 or TRBV6-3 to TRBJ2-7; TRBD1 aligns across 9 bases. V shed 5 bases, J shed 3 bases, and the junction held 5 bases outside the gene matches. Germline CDR1 and CDR2: MNHEY and SVGEGT. This CDR3 is 14 amino acids long. CDR3 DNA, as far as it was read: TGTGCCAGCAGTGAGACAGGGGGGAACTACGAG. Its protein product is CASSETGGNYE. The entire CDR3 protein reads CASSETGGNYEQYF.

As regards this clone: The CDR3 goes on 3 residues after the read ends, and that part is filled in from the germline J gene. The V gene is TRBV6-2 or TRBV6-3, the J gene TRBJ1-2; no clear D gene. Per germline, CDR1 MNHEY and CDR2 SVGEGT. The CDR3 runs to 15 residues. The covered CDR3 bases are TGTGCCAGCAGTTACGGTTGGCCTAGCAATCAGCCC. This codes for CASSYGWPSNQP. Given in full, the CDR3 is CASSYGWPSNQPYTF.

As to this clone: The read gets to within 3 residues of the CDR3 end, and the germline J gene fills in the rest. V gene TRBV28 combines with J gene TRBJ2-7; a possible D gene is TRBD1 (6 bases). Germline assignment: CDR1 MDHEN and CDR2 SYDVKM. The CDR3 length is 14 residues. V lost 6 bases to trimming and J lost 3 bases, with 15 bases between them. Incomplete CDR3 DNA: TGTGCCAGCAGCGCACTAGGACAGATCTACGAG. This sequence encodes CASSALGQIYE. The entire CDR3 sequence reads CASSALGQIYEQYF.

A remark on this clone: Coverage ceases 3 residues before the CDR3 finishes, and the germline J gene fills in the end. The chain links TRBV5-1 to TRBJ2-2; 9 nucleotides line up with TRBD1. CDR3 length equals 16 residues. V gave up 3 bases and J gave up 3 bases; unmatched junction bases: 6. In germline, CDR1 is SGHRS, CDR2 YFSETQ. This CDR3 is CASSWTGEPDTGELFF. CDR3 DNA (partial): TGCGCCAGCAGCTGGACAGGGGAGCCGGACACCGGGGAG.

A note on this clone: The missing CDR3 end, 3 residues past where the read stops, is filled in from the germline J gene. The chain has TRBV6-2 or TRBV6-3 and TRBJ1-1, with TRBD1 identical over 7 bases. The V segment lost 6 bases and the J segment 4 bases; nucleotides outside the gene matches: 8. Germline V gives CDR1 MNHEY, CDR2 SVGEGT. This CDR3 comprises 14 residues. The chain's CDR3 is CASSDRASGTEAFF. CDR3 bases read: TGTGCCAGCAGCGACAGGGCGTCGGGCACTGAA.